This TCR beta chain was sequenced in a study of CD8 T cells in Susac syndrome. Findings and limits, study-wide: The authors acknowledged that the study's TCR sequencing and HLA analysis involved relatively few individuals.

Notes on this clonotype: Antigen: not known.

RNA was extracted with the RNeasy kit, and a quantity of roughly 0.5 to 1 ug was reverse transcribed using random hexamers. Multiplex immunoSEQ PCR targeted 54 Vbeta and 13 Jbeta TCR beta segments. MiXCR, applied by TCRdb to the immunoSEQ multiplex PCR reads, yields one record per CDR3 protein. The data hold roughly 150,000 distinct CDR3 sequences, with roughly 95% observed a single time. Trimming took 5 bases from V and 0 from J, leaving 8 bases between them. Germline V gene data show CDR1 as DFQATT and CDR2 as SNEGSKA (reference sequence). The CDR3 sequence is 12 residues long. The rearrangement joins TRBV20-1 to TRBJ2-7; no definite D call. Sequenced material: CD4+ T cells from PBMCs. The sequence came from a human donor with multiple sclerosis. This chain's CDR3 is CSARPSSYEQYF. The CDR3 DNA follows: TGCAGTGCTCGCCCGAGCTCCTACGAGCAGTACTTC.